A selection of T cell receptor beta chains follows, all from one sample in a study of blood T cell repertoires in COVID-19. The table came from immunoSEQ multiplex PCR; TCRdb's copy has only in-frame clones and leaves some out. Here the sample spans 260,000 or so clones, 88% being singletons. The sample taken for sequencing was peripheral blood. These receptors were collected from a young man with active or convalescent COVID-19. Both conserved end residues are part of each CDR3.

J gene | V gene | CDR3 protein
TRBJ1-1 | TRBV13 | CASSLPGQGTEAFF
TRBJ1-5 | TRBV10-3 | CAISHTGGQPQHF
TRBJ1-1 | TRBV6-6 | CASSNGQGETEAFF
TRBJ1-1 | TRBV25-1 | CASSLGISRNTEAFF
TRBJ2-2 | TRBV2 | CASSLLGASNTGELFF
TRBJ2-2 | TRBV6-5 | CASRRTGGKIGELFF
TRBJ2-7 | TRBV27 | CASSYGTGYEQYF
TRBJ1-1 | TRBV15 | CATTTYSDRGIGVGTEAFF
TRBJ2-6 | TRBV21-1 | CASSKRRRVTQSGANVLTF
TRBJ1-2 | TRBV6-6 | CASTQDTYYGYTF
TRBJ1-2 | TRBV10-3 | CAISDPQGSRGNYGYTF
TRBJ2-7 | TRBV12-3/TRBV12-4 | CASSIDSYEQYF
TRBJ2-5 | TRBV7-8 | CASSLDWLVQYF
TRBJ1-1 | TRBV10-3 | CAISESGYTEAFF
TRBJ2-7 | TRBV6-2/TRBV6-3 | CASSYDRGNEQYF
TRBJ1-6 | TRBV4-1 | CASSQEGAPNSPLHF
TRBJ1-2 | TRBV9 | CASSVDPIQLFYGYTF
TRBJ1-3 | TRBV6-5 | CASSSDRPGNTIYF
TRBJ1-4 | TRBV29-1 | CSVEDPVSGNEKLFF
TRBJ1-1 | TRBV19 | CASRPGTENTEAFF
TRBJ1-5 | TRBV5-6 | CASSLGAGNQPQHF
TRBJ2-1 | TRBV7-3 | CASSSNGGVVDEQFF